Listed below are T cell receptor beta chains from one sample, sequenced in a study of identical twins. TCRdb ran MiXCR on the 5' RACE reads and lists one entry per CDR3 protein. In the table there are over 200,000 distinct CDR3 sequences, roughly a tenth of which are singletons. The sample taken for sequencing was memory (CD45RO+) T cells sorted from blood. The receptors here all came from a woman younger than 30 in good health. The CDR3 runs from the conserved cysteine through the conserved F or W. D genes are given only for firm matches. Expanded clones get a size class; other rows say once, few or many, or leave the size out.

v_call: TRBV7-9
d_call: .
j_call: TRBJ1-2
clone_size: few
cdr3_nt: TGTGCCAGCAGCCAGATTTGGGACGATGGCTACACCTTC
cdr3_aa: CASSQIWDDGYTF

v_call: TRBV20-1
d_call: .
j_call: TRBJ2-7
clone_size: .
cdr3_nt: TGCAGTGCTACCAGACCGACCATACCCTACGAGCAGTACTTC
cdr3_aa: CSATRPTIPYEQYF

v_call: TRBV15
d_call: TRBD2
j_call: TRBJ2-1
clone_size: few
cdr3_nt: TGTGCCACCTCCGTAGCGGGAGGTGGGTACAATGAGCAGTTCTTC
cdr3_aa: CATSVAGGGYNEQFF

v_call: TRBV7-8
d_call: TRBD2
j_call: TRBJ2-1
clone_size: once
cdr3_nt: TGTGCCAGCAGCTTAGTAGGCGGGAGAGGGAACAATGAGCAGTTCTTC
cdr3_aa: CASSLVGGRGNNEQFF

v_call: TRBV5-1
d_call: TRBD1
j_call: TRBJ2-2
clone_size: many
cdr3_nt: TGCGCCAGCGGCAAGACAGGGTCTGGAACCGGGGAGCTGTTTTTT
cdr3_aa: CASGKTGSGTGELFF

v_call: TRBV30
d_call: .
j_call: TRBJ1-5
clone_size: .
cdr3_nt: TGTGCCTGGGCCGGCGGAGGGGGCAATCAGCCCCAGCATTTT
cdr3_aa: CAWAGGGGNQPQHF

v_call: TRBV12-3/TRBV12-4
d_call: .
j_call: TRBJ1-5
clone_size: few
cdr3_nt: TGTGCCAGCAAAAAGGGAGGGGCAGGGCCCAGGCCCCAGCATTTT
cdr3_aa: CASKKGGAGPRPQHF

v_call: TRBV7-2
d_call: .
j_call: TRBJ2-7
clone_size: few
cdr3_nt: TGTGCCAGCAGCTTGCGACATTCCTCGAGCTCCTACGAGCAGTACTTC
cdr3_aa: CASSLRHSSSSYEQYF

v_call: TRBV30
d_call: .
j_call: TRBJ1-2
clone_size: few
cdr3_nt: TGTGCCTGGAGTGTCGGCTATGGCTACACCTTC
cdr3_aa: CAWSVGYGYTF

v_call: TRBV7-3
d_call: .
j_call: TRBJ2-2
clone_size: .
cdr3_nt: TGTGCCAGCAGAACAGGGTTGGGCGGGGAGCTGTTTTTT
cdr3_aa: CASRTGLGGELFF

v_call: TRBV30
d_call: .
j_call: TRBJ2-3
clone_size: medium-sized
cdr3_nt: TGTGCCTGGAGTGAGGGGTCTACAGATACGCAGTATTTT
cdr3_aa: CAWSEGSTDTQYF

v_call: TRBV6-2/TRBV6-3
d_call: TRBD2
j_call: TRBJ2-1
clone_size: few
cdr3_nt: TGTGCCAGCCAATCGGGGGGGGCTTACAATGAGCAGTTCTTC
cdr3_aa: CASQSGGAYNEQFF

v_call: TRBV5-1
d_call: .
j_call: TRBJ2-7
clone_size: .
cdr3_nt: TGCGCCAGCAGCTTGGAGGGCCTTTACCGTGAGCAGTACTTC
cdr3_aa: CASSLEGLYREQYF

v_call: TRBV5-1
d_call: .
j_call: TRBJ2-5
clone_size: .
cdr3_nt: TGCGCCAGCATGAGGGCAGCTCAAGAGACCCAGTACTTC
cdr3_aa: CASMRAAQETQYF